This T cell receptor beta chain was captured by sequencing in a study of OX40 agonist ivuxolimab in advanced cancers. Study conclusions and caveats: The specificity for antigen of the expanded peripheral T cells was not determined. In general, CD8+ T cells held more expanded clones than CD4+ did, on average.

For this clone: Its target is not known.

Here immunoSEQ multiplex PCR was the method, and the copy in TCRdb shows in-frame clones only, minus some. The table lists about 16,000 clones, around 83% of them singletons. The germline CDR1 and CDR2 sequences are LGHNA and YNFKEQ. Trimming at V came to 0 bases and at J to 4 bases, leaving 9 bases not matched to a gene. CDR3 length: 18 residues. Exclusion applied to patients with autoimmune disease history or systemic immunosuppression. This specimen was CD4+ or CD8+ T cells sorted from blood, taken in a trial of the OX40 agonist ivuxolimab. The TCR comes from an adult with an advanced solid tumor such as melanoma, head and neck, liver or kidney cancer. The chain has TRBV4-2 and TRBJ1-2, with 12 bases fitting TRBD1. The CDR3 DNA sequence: TGTGCCAGCAGCCAAGATGGGGACAGGGGGCGACGCGTCTATGGCTACACCTTC. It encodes CASSQDGDRGRRVYGYTF.